This T cell receptor beta chain derives from a study of response to subunit inactivated influenza vaccine. In the case of this clonotype: Its target is not known.

CDR1 is SGHAT, CDR2 FQNNGV, per germline. The CDR3 is made up of 13 amino acids. The V and J ends lost 5 bases and 3 bases, in that order; junction bases with no gene match: 2. Study-level results: The study's authors posited that every seasonal influenza vaccination enlists few new T cells.

TCRdb itself ran the RT-PCR reads through MiXCR, one entry per CDR3 protein. This sample carries 800,000 to 1,000,000 distinct CDR3 sequences, around 21% of them seen once, and the ten largest clones take approximately 10%. The chain combines TRBV11-2 with TRBJ2-7; 9 bases agree with TRBD2. The specimen comprised PBMCs from blood, sampled more than 4 days after vaccination. The receptor comes from a man over 45 who received an inactivated influenza vaccine. CDR3 bases: TGTGCCAGCAGCCTAGCGGGAATCTACGAGCAGTACTTC. Protein sequence: CASSLAGIYEQYF.